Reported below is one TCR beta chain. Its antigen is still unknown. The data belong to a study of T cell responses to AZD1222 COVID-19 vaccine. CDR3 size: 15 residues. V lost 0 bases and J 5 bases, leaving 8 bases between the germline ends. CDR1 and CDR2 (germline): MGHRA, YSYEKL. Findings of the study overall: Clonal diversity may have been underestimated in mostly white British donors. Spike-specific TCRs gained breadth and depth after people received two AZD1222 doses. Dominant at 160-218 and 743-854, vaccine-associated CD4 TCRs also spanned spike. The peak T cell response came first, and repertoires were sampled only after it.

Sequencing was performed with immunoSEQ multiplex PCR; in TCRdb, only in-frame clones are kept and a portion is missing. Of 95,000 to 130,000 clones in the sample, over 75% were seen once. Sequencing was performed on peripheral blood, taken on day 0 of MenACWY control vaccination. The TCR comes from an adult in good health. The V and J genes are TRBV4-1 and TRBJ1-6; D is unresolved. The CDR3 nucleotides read TGCGCCAGCAGCCAAGAGGGGTTGGATAATTCACCCCTCCACTTT. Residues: CASSQEGLDNSPLHF.